These 20 T cell receptor beta chains came from one sample sequenced in a study of OX40 agonist ivuxolimab in advanced cancers. Only in-frame clones appear in the TCRdb table, and some are missing; sequencing was by immunoSEQ multiplex PCR. Here the sample spans approximately 160,000 clones, around 94% being singletons. The sequencing used CD4+ or CD8+ T cells sorted from blood, collected in a trial of the OX40 agonist ivuxolimab. Receptors were obtained from an adult with an advanced solid tumor such as melanoma, head and neck, liver or kidney cancer.

The genes are TRBV30 and TRBJ1-5; 9 bases fit TRBD1. From germline, CDR1 is GTSNPN and CDR2 SVGIG (reference sequence). CDR3 length: 13 amino acids. The ends lost 3 bases at V and 5 bases at J; junction bases unmatched: 2. The CDR3 loop is CAWSGQGHQPQHF. Written as DNA, the CDR3 is TGTGCCTGGAGCGGACAGGGGCATCAGCCCCAGCATTTT.

The sample holds one count of this clone. The J gene is TRBJ1-3, the V gene TRBV7-6; D unresolved. The germline CDR1 and CDR2 sequences are SGHVS and FNYEAQ. CDR3 length equals 16 residues. V was trimmed by 0 bases and J by 4 bases, leaving 13 bases between them. The CDR3 region has the DNA TGTGCCAGCAGCTTAGCTCCGCAATCAGTAGGAAACACCATATATTTT. It specifies CASSLAPQSVGNTIYF.

The chain recombines TRBV5-1 with TRBJ1-2; 7 bases agree with TRBD1. Germline CDR1 SGHRS, CDR2 YFSETQ. CDR3 length equals 16 residues. J lost 2 bases, V lost 4 bases, and 11 bases had no gene match. DNA for the CDR3: TGCGCCAGCAGCAGTCTCACAGGGGATCCAAACTATGGCTACACCTTC. This sequence encodes CASSSLTGDPNYGYTF.

The V call is TRBV18, the J call TRBJ1-1; no reliable D call. Germline lookup yields CDR1 KGHSH and CDR2 LQKENI. The CDR3 loop spans 15 amino acids. Trimming cost V 3 bases and J 3 bases, with 14 bases left between them. CDR3 in DNA: TGTGCCAGCTCACCCCGGGAGTTTCAGGACACTGAAGCTTTCTTT. It yields the protein CASSPREFQDTEAFF.

The chain combines TRBV7-2 with TRBJ1-1; perhaps TRBD1 as D (6 bases). CDR1 and CDR2 from the germline V gene are SGHTA and FQGNSA. The germline V and J ends were trimmed by 4 bases and 1 base, with 10 bases remaining between them. The CDR3 is made up of 14 amino acids. Here the CDR3 reads CASSSRGGNTEAFF. The CDR3 DNA follows: TGTGCCAGCAGCTCCCGAGGGGGGAACACTGAAGCTTTCTTT.

V usage is TRBV18 and J usage is TRBJ1-1; D call uncertain. Germline V CDR1 and CDR2: KGHSH, LQKENI. This CDR3 contains 14 residues. Trimming took 3 bases from V and 2 from J, leaving 10 bases between them. CDR3 nucleotide sequence: TGTGCCAGCTCACCCGGGTTCCGAAACACTGAAGCTTTCTTT. Protein: CASSPGFRNTEAFF.

The CDR3 spells CASSSSGTQEYEQYF. The CDR3 region has the DNA TGTGCCAGCAGTTCCTCCGGGACGCAAGAATACGAGCAGTACTTC. The chain carries TRBV28 and TRBJ2-7, with D perhaps given as TRBD1 or TRBD2 (5 bases each). Germline assignment: CDR1 MDHEN and CDR2 SYDVKM. The CDR3 is made up of 15 amino acids. V lost 4 bases, J lost 4 bases, and 17 bases lay in between.

This clone was seen only a few times. The chain links TRBV5-5 to TRBJ1-5; possibly TRBD1 for D (5 bases). The CDR3 totals 15 residues. Trimming shortened V by 2 bases and J by 4 bases, and 13 bases separated the two germline ends. Germline CDR1 is SGHKS and CDR2 is YYEKEE (reference sequence). Here the CDR3 DNA reads TGTGCCAGCAGCTTTAGCAGGGACGGTAATCAGCCCCAGCATTTT. Translating gives CASSFSRDGNQPQHF.

V usage is TRBV7-8 and J usage is TRBJ1-3; 8 bases map to TRBD1. The CDR3 is made up of 14 amino acids. Trimming at V came to 5 bases and at J to 4 bases, leaving 4 bases not matched to a gene. Germline loops: CDR1 SGHVS, CDR2 FQNEAQ. CDR3 amino acids: CASSRTGSGNTIYF. The CDR3 region has the DNA TGTGCCAGCAGCCGGACAGGGTCGGGAAACACCATATATTTT.

This chain joins TRBV5-4 and TRBJ1-2; no clear D gene. The CDR3 has 15 amino acids. V was pared by 2 bases and J by 4 bases, with 15 bases between. Germline CDR1 and CDR2: SGHNT and YYREEE (reference sequence). The CDR3 sequence is CASSFATRVLYGYTF. As DNA, the CDR3 is TGTGCCAGCAGCTTTGCGACACGGGTTCTCTATGGCTACACCTTC.

This clone was recorded once. The chain is built from TRBV4-3 and TRBJ2-7, with a possible D match to TRBD2 (5 bases). The germline CDR1 and CDR2 sequences are LGHNA and YSLEER. The CDR3 covers 15 residues. Trimming took off 0 bases at V and 5 bases at J, with 14 bases between the two ends. DNA for the CDR3: TGCGCCAGCAGCCAAGACAACGGGGTGGTGAACGAGCAGTACTTC. Amino acids: CASSQDNGVVNEQYF.

This rearrangement joins TRBV5-6 to TRBJ1-2, with D perhaps matching TRBD1 (5 bases). CDR1 is SGHDT, CDR2 YYEEEE, per germline. This CDR3 comprises 17 residues. With 4 bases removed from V and 0 bases from J, the gap between germline ends came to 19 bases. DNA for the CDR3: TGTGCCAGCAGCGATAAGGGACGGGCCCCAACTAACTATGGCTACACCTTC. This codes for CASSDKGRAPTNYGYTF.

The V call is TRBV18, the J call TRBJ2-5; the D gene is possibly TRBD2 (5 bases). Between the trimmed V and J ends, which lost 3 bases and 6 bases, there was a span of 17 bases. The CDR3 runs to 15 residues. Germline lookup yields CDR1 KGHSH and CDR2 LQKENI. CDR3 nucleotides: TGTGCCAGCTCACCCCCCCCAGGACCGGGGAAGACCCAGTACTTC. It specifies CASSPPPGPGKTQYF.

The rearrangement uses TRBV6-5 and TRBJ2-7; no firm D call. Germline CDR1 MNHEY, CDR2 SVGAGI. V gave up 0 bases and J gave up 3 bases, with 12 bases separating them. The CDR3 is made up of 15 amino acids. Here the CDR3 DNA reads TGTGCCAGCAGTTACTCGGGTGAAGGCCGCTACGAGCAGTACTTC. It specifies CASSYSGEGRYEQYF.

V gene TRBV6-6 combines with J gene TRBJ2-6; a possible D gene is TRBD1 (5 bases). Germline CDR1 MNHNY, CDR2 SVGAGI (reference sequence). The CDR3 extends over 16 amino acids. Trimming cost V 0 bases and J 3 bases, with 9 bases left between them. CDR3 coding DNA: TGTGCCAGCAGTTACTCGAAAGGGGATGGGGCCAACGTCCTGACTTTC. Its translation: CASSYSKGDGANVLTF.

The chain carries TRBV11-2 and TRBJ1-1; possibly TRBD1 for D (5 bases). The ends were cut back, 7 bases at V and 0 bases at J, with 9 bases in the middle. The length of the CDR3 is 13 residues. In germline, CDR1 is SGHAT, CDR2 FQNNGV. For the CDR3, the DNA is TGTGCCAGCACCCTACAGGTGAACACTGAAGCTTTCTTT. Its protein is CASTLQVNTEAFF.

The rearrangement links TRBV11-3 to TRBJ2-1; unclear D gene. The CDR3 totals 13 residues. From germline, CDR1 is SGHNT and CDR2 YENEEA. The V end was cut by 1 base, the J end by 5 bases, with 6 bases between. CDR3 in amino acids: CASSLGLNNEQFF. Written as DNA, the CDR3 is TGTGCCAGCAGCTTAGGGCTTAACAATGAGCAGTTCTTC.

The chain employs TRBV18 and TRBJ1-6, with D tentatively TRBD1 (5 bases). The CDR3 consists of 15 residues. From germline, CDR1 is KGHSH and CDR2 LQKENI. The ends were cut back, 4 bases at V and 7 bases at J, with 14 bases in the middle. CDR3 protein: CASSLTRDLNSPLHF. The CDR3, as DNA: TGTGCCAGCTCACTGACTCGGGACTTGAATTCACCCCTCCACTTT. Combining the CDR3 with reference TRBV18 and TRBJ1-6 gives the whole variable domain NAGVMQNPRHLVRRRGQEARLRCSPMKGHSHVYWYRQLPEEGLKFMVYLQKENIIDESGMPKERFSAEFPKEGPSILRIQQVVRGDSAAYFCASSLTRDLNSPLHFGNGTRLTVT.

J is TRBJ2-2 and V is TRBV5-1; 10 bases are shared with TRBD1. Germline CDR1 SGHRS, CDR2 YFSETQ. The junction had 4 bases not matched to a gene; V was cut back by 4 bases and J by 1 base. This CDR3 is built from 16 residues. The DNA of the CDR3 is TGCGCCAGCAGCATGGGACAGGGGCAGAACACCGGGGAGCTGTTTTTT. Translation gives CASSMGQGQNTGELFF.

V is TRBV6-5 and J is TRBJ1-4, with 7 bases aligning to TRBD1. Germline V gene sequence: CDR1 MNHEY, CDR2 SVGAGI. CDR3 length equals 14 residues. Trimming took 6 bases from V and 3 from J; bases not matched to a gene: 4. The CDR3 here is CASSSGTANEKLFF. Written as DNA, the CDR3 is TGTGCCAGCAGCTCCGGGACAGCTAATGAAAAACTGTTTTTT.